The 17 T cell receptor beta chains given below trace back to one sample, sequenced in a study of shared clonotypes between healthy human individuals. Here immunoSEQ multiplex PCR was the method, and the copy in TCRdb shows in-frame clones only, minus some. The sample yields 2 million to 2.5 million clones, about 94% seen once. Naive CD8 cells lacked CD45RO and underwent positive selection for CCR7, leaving out terminally differentiated effector memory CD45RA+ cells. The sample was naive CD8+ T cells sorted from blood. These receptors came from a man aged 18 to 29 in good health.

About this clone itself: The identical CDR3 is also encoded by other nucleotide sequences in the sample. The V call is TRBV7-8, the J call TRBJ2-2; the D call may be TRBD1 or TRBD2 (5 bases each). The CDR3 contains 15 residues. Germline loops: CDR1 SGHVS, CDR2 FQNEAQ. V lost 0 bases and J lost 0, with 5 bases in between. The CDR3 loop reads CASSLAGANTGELFF. The CDR3 region has the DNA TGTGCCAGCAGCTTAGCGGGGGCGAACACCGGGGAGCTGTTTTTT.

This clone was detected a few times. This CDR3 is also generated by other DNA sequences in the sample. This rearrangement joins TRBV5-6 to TRBJ2-7, with TRBD1 matching over 9 bases. Germline trimming cut 3 bases from V and 2 bases from J; bases unmatched to any gene: 0. Germline V CDR1 and CDR2: SGHDT, YYEEEE. This CDR3 has 13 residues. CDR3 in DNA: TGTGCCAGCAGCTGGGACAGGGCCTACGAGCAGTACTTC. Amino acid sequence: CASSWDRAYEQYF.

CDR3 DNA: TGTGCCAGCAGCTACCCCCCGGACAATGAGCAGTTCTTC. It specifies CASSYPPDNEQFF. The chain couples TRBV5-4 to TRBJ2-1; D is unresolved. Germline V gene sequence: CDR1 SGHNT, CDR2 YYREEE (reference sequence). V lost 3 bases, J lost 5 bases, and 9 bases lay in between. This CDR3 region has 13 residues.

CDR3 in DNA: TGTGCCAGCAGTTCCCCGGGGACAGTCCAAGAGACCCAGTACTTC. Encoded protein: CASSSPGTVQETQYF. The V and J genes are TRBV28 and TRBJ2-5; 7 nucleotides align to TRBD1. The V gene's germline CDR1 is MDHEN and CDR2 SYDVKM. This CDR3 spans 15 amino acids. V shed 4 bases, J shed 1 base, and the junction held 6 bases outside the gene matches. The complete variable domain, with remaining parts taken from reference TRBV28 and TRBJ2-5, reads DVKVTQSSRYLVKRTGEKVFLECVQDMDHENMFWYRQDPGLGLRLIYFSYDVKMKEKGDIPEGYSVSREKKERFSLILESASTNQTSMYLCASSSPGTVQETQYFGPGTRLLVL.

The rearrangement links TRBV27 to TRBJ2-4; D gene ambiguous. Trimming stripped 3 bases from V and 0 bases from J, with 6 bases between. The CDR3 spans 14 residues. Germline-derived CDR1 and CDR2 are MNHEY and SMNVEV (reference sequence). Here the CDR3 reads CASSFNSAKNIQYF. CDR3 nucleotide sequence: TGTGCCAGCAGTTTCAATTCAGCCAAAAACATTCAGTACTTC.

V gene TRBV13 combines with J gene TRBJ2-7, with 7 bases matching TRBD2. Germline CDR1 is PRHDT and CDR2 is FYEKMQ (reference sequence). V lost 4 bases and J lost 7; bases outside the gene matches: 7. CDR3 length: 13 amino acids. The CDR3 coding sequence is TGTGCCAGCAGCTCGACTAGAGCGGGGGAGCAGTACTTC. Translation gives CASSSTRAGEQYF.

The chain has TRBV4-1 and TRBJ2-1, with TRBD2 matching over 10 bases. This CDR3 contains 16 residues. After removal of 2 bases from V and 4 bases from J, the junction contained 5 bases not matched to a gene. Looked up from germline, CDR1 is MGHRA and CDR2 is YSYEKL. The CDR3 coding sequence is TGCGCCAGCAGCCAACTAGCGGGAGAATTTTACAATGAGCAGTTCTTC. Its translation: CASSQLAGEFYNEQFF.

The chain couples TRBV27 to TRBJ2-5; D gene unclear. Per the germline V gene, CDR1 is MNHEY and CDR2 is SMNVEV (reference sequence). The CDR3 is made up of 14 amino acids. Between the trimmed V and J ends, which lost 10 bases and 2 bases, there was a span of 17 bases. This CDR3 is CATSSLPNQETQYF. CDR3 DNA sequence: TGTGCCACTTCTTCCCTTCCGAATCAAGAGACCCAGTACTTC.

J is TRBJ1-2 and V is TRBV9; D call uncertain. This CDR3 has 16 amino acids. Per germline, CDR1 SGDLS and CDR2 YYNGEE. V was shortened by 0 bases and J by 3 bases, with 15 bases between the two germline ends. CDR3 in amino acids: CASSVDLAGDDYGYTF. The CDR3 DNA follows: TGTGCCAGCAGCGTAGATCTCGCCGGGGATGACTATGGCTACACCTTC.

As concerns this clone: One junction end disagrees with the germline gene, perhaps due to a read error. The chain carries TRBV6-1 and TRBJ1-3, with D possibly being TRBD1 (5 bases). CDR1 MNHNS and CDR2 SASEGT come from the germline V gene. The CDR3 is made up of 11 amino acids. CDR3 bases: TGTGCCACCGGGACTGGTAACACCATATATTTT. It yields the protein CATGTGNTIYF.

CDR3 sequence: CASSRGYANTGELFF. CDR3 nucleotides: TGCGCCAGCAGTCGCGGGTACGCGAACACCGGGGAGCTGTTTTTT. The J gene is TRBJ2-2, the V gene TRBV23-1; TRBD2 might be the D (5 bases). TRBV23-1 is sorted into the ORF group, with uncertain function. CDR3 length equals 15 residues. The V end lost 4 bases, the J end lost 0 bases, and 9 bases lay between the germline ends.

V usage is TRBV5-4 and J usage is TRBJ1-1; tentative D call: TRBD1 (5 bases). CDR3 length equals 14 residues. Germline CDR1 reads SGHNT; CDR2 reads YYREEE (reference sequence). Trimming took off 1 base at V and 6 bases at J, with 13 bases between the two ends. CDR3 protein: CASSLFVGGAEAFF. The CDR3 DNA reads TGTGCCAGCAGCTTGTTCGTCGGGGGTGCTGAAGCTTTCTTT.

CDR3 sequence reads: CASSRQGGTEAFF. In nucleotides, the CDR3 is TGCGCCAGCAGCCGACAGGGGGGAACTGAAGCTTTCTTT. The rearrangement links TRBV5-1 to TRBJ1-1; 9 nucleotides match TRBD1. Germline trimming cut 4 bases from V and 5 bases from J; bases unmatched to any gene: 3. CDR1 SGHRS and CDR2 YFSETQ come from the germline V gene. CDR3 length: 13 amino acids.

The rearrangement joins TRBV5-6 to TRBJ1-6; D is perhaps TRBD1 (6 bases). The CDR3 is made up of 15 amino acids. The V gene's germline CDR1 is SGHDT and CDR2 YYEEEE. V was shortened by 4 bases and J by 9 bases, with 17 bases between the two germline ends. The CDR3 protein is CASSDQGNYVSPLHF. In nucleotides, the CDR3 is TGTGCCAGCAGCGATCAGGGGAATTATGTTTCACCCCTCCACTTT.

The rearrangement links TRBV7-8 to TRBJ1-1; D may be TRBD1 (5 bases). The V and J ends lost 1 base and 7 bases respectively, with 13 bases between them. Per germline, CDR1 SGHVS and CDR2 FQNEAQ. CDR3 length equals 14 residues. The CDR3 protein is CASSLGQGIDEAFF. The CDR3 DNA follows: TGTGCCAGCAGCTTAGGGCAGGGAATCGATGAAGCTTTCTTT.

This CDR3 reads CASTEGGSSQETQYF. CDR3 nucleotide sequence: TGTGCCAGCACCGAAGGAGGTAGCAGCCAAGAGACCCAGTACTTC. J is TRBJ2-5 and V is TRBV9; weak D call: TRBD2 (5 bases). The CDR3 length is 15 residues. With 6 bases removed from V and 1 base from J, the gap between germline ends came to 16 bases. Germline values: CDR1 SGDLS, CDR2 YYNGEE. The full variable domain, completed using reference TRBV9 and TRBJ2-5, is DSGVTQTPKHLITATGQRVTLRCSPRSGDLSVYWYQQSLDQGLQFLIQYYNGEERAKGNILERFSAQQFPDLHSELNLSSLELGDSALYFCASTEGGSSQETQYFGPGTRLLVL.

V gene TRBV28 combines with J gene TRBJ2-7; either TRBD1 or TRBD2 may supply D (5 bases each). The length of the CDR3 is 15 residues. Looked up from germline, CDR1 is MDHEN and CDR2 is SYDVKM. With 3 bases removed from V and 1 base from J, the gap between germline ends came to 13 bases. The CDR3 loop is CASSLRGSESYEQYF. The DNA for the CDR3 is TGTGCCAGCAGTTTGAGGGGATCTGAGTCCTACGAGCAGTACTTC. The full variable domain, rest sourced from reference TRBV28 and TRBJ2-7, is DVKVTQSSRYLVKRTGEKVFLECVQDMDHENMFWYRQDPGLGLRLIYFSYDVKMKEKGDIPEGYSVSREKKERFSLILESASTNQTSMYLCASSLRGSESYEQYFGPGTRLTVT.